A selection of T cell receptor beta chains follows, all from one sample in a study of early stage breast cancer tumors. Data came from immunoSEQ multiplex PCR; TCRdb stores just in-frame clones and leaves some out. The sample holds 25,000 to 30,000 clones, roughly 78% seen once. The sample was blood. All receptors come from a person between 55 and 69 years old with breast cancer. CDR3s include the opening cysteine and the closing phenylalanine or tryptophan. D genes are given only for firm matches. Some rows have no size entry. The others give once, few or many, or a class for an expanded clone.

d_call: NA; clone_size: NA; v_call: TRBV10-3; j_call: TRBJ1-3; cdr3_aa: CATTATRNTIYF; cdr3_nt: TGTGCCACGACAGCCACCCGAAACACCATATATTTT
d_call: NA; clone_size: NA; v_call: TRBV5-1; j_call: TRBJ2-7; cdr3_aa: CASSPAGTQPYEQYF; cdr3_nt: TGCGCCAGCAGCCCGGCCGGGACACAGCCCTACGAGCAGTACTTC
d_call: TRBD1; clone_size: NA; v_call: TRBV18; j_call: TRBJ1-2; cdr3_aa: CASSPKGTGDGYTF; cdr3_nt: TGTGCCAGCTCACCAAAAGGGACAGGGGATGGCTACACCTTC
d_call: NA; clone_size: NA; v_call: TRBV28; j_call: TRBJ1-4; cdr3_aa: CASRKPGVGEKLFF; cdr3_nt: TGTGCCAGCAGAAAACCAGGGGTTGGGGAAAAACTGTTTTTT
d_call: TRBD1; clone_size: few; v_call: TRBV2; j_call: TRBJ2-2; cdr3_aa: CASWGQGDGELFF; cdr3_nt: TGTGCCAGCTGGGGACAGGGCGACGGGGAGCTGTTTTTT
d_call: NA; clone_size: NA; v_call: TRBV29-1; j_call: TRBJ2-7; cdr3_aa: CSVELQGSDSYEQYF; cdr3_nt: TGCAGCGTTGAACTGCAGGGCTCAGACTCCTACGAGCAGTACTTC
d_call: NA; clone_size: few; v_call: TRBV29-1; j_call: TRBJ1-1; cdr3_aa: CSVEEGGGPKAFF; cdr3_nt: TGCAGCGTTGAAGAGGGAGGGGGGCCTAAGGCTTTCTTT
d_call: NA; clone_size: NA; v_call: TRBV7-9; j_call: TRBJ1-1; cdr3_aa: CASSLARVKNTEAFF; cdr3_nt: TGTGCCAGCAGCTTAGCGCGAGTGAAGAACACTGAAGCTTTCTTT
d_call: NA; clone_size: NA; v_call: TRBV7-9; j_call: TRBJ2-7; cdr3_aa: CASSSDTGTPAYEQYF; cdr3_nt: TGTGCCAGCAGCTCCGATACCGGGACACCCGCCTACGAGCAGTACTTC
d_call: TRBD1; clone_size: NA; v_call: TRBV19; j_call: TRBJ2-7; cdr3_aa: CASSRYRGSEQYF; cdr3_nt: TGTGCCAGTAGTAGGTACAGGGGAAGCGAGCAGTACTTC
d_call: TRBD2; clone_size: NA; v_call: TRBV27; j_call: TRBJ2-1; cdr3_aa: CASTGGSNDNEQFF; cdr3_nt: TGTGCCAGTACGGGCGGGAGTAACGACAATGAGCAGTTCTTC
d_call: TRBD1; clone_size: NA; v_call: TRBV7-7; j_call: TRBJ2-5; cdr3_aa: CASSSRQGQEETQYF; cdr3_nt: TGTGCCAGCAGCTCCCGACAAGGACAGGAAGAGACCCAGTACTTC
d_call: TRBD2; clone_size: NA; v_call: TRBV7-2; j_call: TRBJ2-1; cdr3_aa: CASSLWSSGRSNEQFF; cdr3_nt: TGTGCCAGCAGCTTGTGGTCTAGCGGGAGGAGCAATGAGCAGTTCTTC
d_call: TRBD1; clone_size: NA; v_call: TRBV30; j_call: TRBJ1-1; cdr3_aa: CAWSRPGTGGKTEAFF; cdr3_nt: TGTGCCTGGAGTCGTCCCGGGACAGGGGGAAAAACTGAAGCTTTCTTT
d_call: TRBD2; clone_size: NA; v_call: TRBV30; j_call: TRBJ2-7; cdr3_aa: CAWSLGGGGEQYF; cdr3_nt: TGTGCCTGGAGTCTCGGGGGGGGAGGTGAGCAGTACTTC
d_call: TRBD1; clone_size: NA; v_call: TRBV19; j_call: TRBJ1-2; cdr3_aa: CASIGTGFSGYTF; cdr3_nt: TGTGCCAGCATCGGGACAGGGTTTTCTGGCTACACCTTC
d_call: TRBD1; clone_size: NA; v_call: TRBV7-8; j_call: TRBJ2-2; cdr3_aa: CASSLASGTGYTGELFF; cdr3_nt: TGTGCCAGCAGCTTAGCTTCAGGGACAGGGTACACCGGGGAGCTGTTTTTT
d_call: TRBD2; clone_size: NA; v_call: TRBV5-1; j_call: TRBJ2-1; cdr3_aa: CASSLSGTGGYNEQFF; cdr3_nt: TGCGCCAGCAGCTTGAGTGGGACGGGAGGGTACAATGAGCAGTTCTTC
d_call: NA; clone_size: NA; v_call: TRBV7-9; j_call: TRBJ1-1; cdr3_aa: CASSLALRYTEAFF; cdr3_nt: TGTGCCAGCAGCTTAGCGCTGAGGTACACTGAAGCTTTCTTT
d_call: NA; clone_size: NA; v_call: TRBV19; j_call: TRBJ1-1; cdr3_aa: CASKDSYTEAFF; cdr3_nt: TGTGCCAGTAAGGACAGTTACACTGAAGCTTTCTTT
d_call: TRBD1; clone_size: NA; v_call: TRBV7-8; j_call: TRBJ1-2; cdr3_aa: CASSLDGQGGYTF; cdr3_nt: TGTGCCAGCAGCTTAGACGGACAGGGGGGCTACACCTTC
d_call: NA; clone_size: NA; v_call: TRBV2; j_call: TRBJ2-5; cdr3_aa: CASSDFGGALKETQYF; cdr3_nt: TGTGCCAGCAGTGACTTCGGGGGAGCCTTAAAAGAGACCCAGTACTTC
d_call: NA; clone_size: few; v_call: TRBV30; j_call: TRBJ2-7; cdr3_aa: CAWSGGQNYEQYF; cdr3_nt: TGTGCCTGGAGTGGTGGACAGAATTACGAGCAGTACTTC
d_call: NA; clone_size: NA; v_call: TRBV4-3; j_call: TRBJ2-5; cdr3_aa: CASSQGRLSGETQYF; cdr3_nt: TGCGCCAGCAGCCAGGGGAGGCTCAGCGGAGAGACCCAGTACTTC
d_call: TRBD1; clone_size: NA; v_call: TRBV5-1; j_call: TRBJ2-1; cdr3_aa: CASSFGDSYNEQFF; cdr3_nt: TGCGCCAGCAGCTTTGGGGACAGCTACAATGAGCAGTTCTTC
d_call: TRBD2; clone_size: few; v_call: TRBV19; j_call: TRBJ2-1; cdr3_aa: CASSIHILSGRNEQFF; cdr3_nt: TGTGCCAGTAGTATCCATATCCTAAGCGGGAGGAATGAGCAGTTCTTC
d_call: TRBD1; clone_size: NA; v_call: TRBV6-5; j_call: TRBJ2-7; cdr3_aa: CASSSRKGAGEQYF; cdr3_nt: TGTGCCAGCAGTTCCCGGAAGGGGGCAGGCGAGCAGTACTTC
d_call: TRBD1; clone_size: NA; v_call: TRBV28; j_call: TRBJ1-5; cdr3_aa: CASSSQTGPNQPQHF; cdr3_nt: TGTGCCAGCAGTAGCCAGACAGGGCCCAATCAGCCCCAGCATTTT
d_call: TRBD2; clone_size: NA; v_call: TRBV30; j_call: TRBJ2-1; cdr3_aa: CAWSVGGASGEQFF; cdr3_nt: TGTGCCTGGAGTGTAGGGGGTGCTAGCGGGGAACAGTTCTTC
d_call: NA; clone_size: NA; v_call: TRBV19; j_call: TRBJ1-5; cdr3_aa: CASSIPLSNQPQHF; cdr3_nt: TGTGCCAGTAGTATCCCTCTTAGCAATCAGCCCCAGCATTTT
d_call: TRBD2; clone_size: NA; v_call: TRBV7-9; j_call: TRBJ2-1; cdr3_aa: CASSLGVGLAREQFF; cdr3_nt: TGTGCCAGCAGCTTAGGTGTTGGACTAGCGCGTGAGCAGTTCTTC
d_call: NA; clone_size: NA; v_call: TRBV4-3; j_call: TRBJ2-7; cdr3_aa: CASSQGHRAGYEQYF; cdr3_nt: TGCGCCAGCAGCCAAGGGCACAGGGCCGGCTACGAGCAGTACTTC
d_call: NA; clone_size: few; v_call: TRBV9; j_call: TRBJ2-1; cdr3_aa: CASSVEGFNEQFF; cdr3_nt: TGTGCCAGCAGCGTAGAGGGGTTCAATGAGCAGTTCTTC
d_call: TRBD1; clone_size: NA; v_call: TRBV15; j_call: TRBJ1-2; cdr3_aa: CATSRAGGGYTF; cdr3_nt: TGTGCCACCAGCAGAGCAGGGGGCGGCTACACCTTC
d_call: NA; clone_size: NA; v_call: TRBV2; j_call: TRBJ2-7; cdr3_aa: CASRRAYEQYF; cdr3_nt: TGTGCCAGCCGTCGGGCCTACGAGCAGTACTTC
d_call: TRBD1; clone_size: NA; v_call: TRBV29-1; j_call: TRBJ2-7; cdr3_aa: CSAETGMEQYF; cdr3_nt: TGCAGCGCTGAGACAGGGATGGAGCAGTACTTC
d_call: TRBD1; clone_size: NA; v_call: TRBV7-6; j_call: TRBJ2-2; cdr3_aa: CASSSLDRSNTGELFF; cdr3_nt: TGTGCCAGCAGCTCCCTGGACAGGTCAAACACCGGGGAGCTGTTTTTT
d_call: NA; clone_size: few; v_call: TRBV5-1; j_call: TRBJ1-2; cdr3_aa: CASSPLEGSDGYTF; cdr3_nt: TGCGCCAGCAGCCCCTTAGAAGGGAGTGATGGCTACACCTTC
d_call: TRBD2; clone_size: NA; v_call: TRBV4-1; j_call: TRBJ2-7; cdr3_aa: CASSQVAGLDYEQYF; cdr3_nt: TGCGCCAGCAGCCAAGTAGCGGGCCTAGACTACGAGCAGTACTTC
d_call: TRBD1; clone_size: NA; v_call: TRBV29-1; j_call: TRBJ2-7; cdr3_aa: CSVGTGFQAEQYF; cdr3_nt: TGCAGCGTTGGGACAGGGTTTCAGGCCGAGCAGTACTTC
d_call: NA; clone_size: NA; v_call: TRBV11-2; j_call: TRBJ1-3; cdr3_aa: CASSLDRWTEGNTIYF; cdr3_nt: TGTGCCAGCAGCTTAGATAGATGGACAGAGGGAAACACCATATATTTT